These 6 T cell receptor beta chains originate from one sample sequenced in a study of shared clonotypes between healthy human individuals. Produced via immunoSEQ multiplex PCR; TCRdb's table is partial and in-frame only. The sample lists a few million clones; around nine tenths were seen once. Sequencing was carried out using naive CD4+ T cells sorted from blood. Subset noted: CD45RA+ positively selected. The receptors were sampled from a man aged 18 to 29 in good health.

This clone is a singleton in its sample. The chain combines TRBV7-2 with TRBJ1-2; possibly TRBD1 for D (5 bases). With 5 bases removed from V and 7 bases from J, the gap between germline ends came to 11 bases. The CDR3 contains 12 residues. Germline lookup yields CDR1 SGHTA and CDR2 FQGNSA. The CDR3, as DNA: TGTGCCAGCAGCATTCAGGGTTTTGGCTACACCTTC. It translates to CASSIQGFGYTF.

This chain uses TRBV6-6 with TRBJ2-2, with D perhaps given as TRBD1 or TRBD2 (5 bases each). V shed 0 bases and J shed 3 bases, with 8 bases lying between them. Germline-derived CDR1 and CDR2 are MNHNY and SVGAGI (reference sequence). The CDR3 has 15 amino acids. The CDR3 sequence: CASSYSGGDTGELFF. CDR3 nucleotides: TGTGCCAGCAGTTACTCTGGGGGAGACACCGGGGAGCTGTTTTTT.

This chain connects TRBV5-6 to TRBJ2-7, with D possibly TRBD2 on 6 matching bases. V gave up 0 bases and J gave up 5 bases, with 9 bases separating them. CDR3 length: 13 amino acids. Germline V gene sequence: CDR1 SGHDT, CDR2 YYEEEE. Written as DNA, the CDR3 is TGTGCCAGCAGCTTGGCGGGAGATAACGAGCAGTACTTC. This translates into CASSLAGDNEQYF.

This clone was detected only once. The chain links TRBV19 to TRBJ1-4, with 7 bases lining up with TRBD1. V lost 6 bases and J lost 3; bases outside the gene matches: 4. The CDR3 spans 14 residues. From germline, CDR1 is LNHDA and CDR2 SQIVND (reference sequence). The CDR3 loop reads CASSQGVANEKLFF. The CDR3 DNA follows: TGTGCCAGTAGCCAGGGGGTGGCTAATGAAAAACTGTTTTTT.

Written as DNA, the CDR3 is TGTGCCAGCAGTTTCCGCGAGGGGGGTGTTTTCCACTTT. Translation gives CASSFREGGVFHF. The V call is TRBV27, the J call TRBJ1-6; D may be TRBD1 (6 bases). V was pared by 3 bases and J by 17 bases, with 17 bases between. CDR3 length equals 13 residues. The germline CDR1 and CDR2 sequences are MNHEY and SMNVEV (reference sequence).

The chain joins TRBV18 to TRBJ2-1, with 7 bases that match TRBD2. Germline-derived CDR1 and CDR2 are KGHSH and LQKENI. V lost 3 bases to trimming and J lost 0 bases; unmatched junction nucleotides: 14. The CDR3 extends over 19 amino acids. The CDR3 sequence is CASSPLEAGFYASYNEQFF. CDR3 nucleotides: TGTGCCAGCTCACCTCTGGAAGCGGGGTTTTACGCCTCCTACAATGAGCAGTTCTTC.